This TCR beta chain was recovered during a study of shared clonotypes between healthy human individuals (TCRdb year 2020). Broadly, across the study: The cohort included a few men and two women between 18 and 49 years of age. Libraries were prepared and TCR repertoires were sequenced by different laboratories using diverse techniques, in order to increase sequencing depth and limit assay-specific biases. Leukapheresis yielded between about 0.94 and 8.9 billion PBMCs per donor. For each donor, CD4 naive and CD4 memory were each given three plates, CD8 naive was given two plates, and CD8 memory was given one plate. To estimate repertoire size and how much clonotype sharing occurs between individuals, the study deeply sequenced the blood TCR repertoires of roughly 5 healthy adults.

TCR CDR3 regions were amplified from genomic DNA by multiplex PCR using the deep immunoSEQ assay. Genomic DNA extracted from each cell subset was distributed evenly over all wells of several immunoSEQ 96-well plates, and each plate served as one replicate. For sorted subsets, approximately 190 ng of genomic DNA, equivalent to 25,000 to 30,000 T cell genomes, went into each replicate PCR. Purified libraries were quantified with a Qubit 3.0 fluorometer, sized on a Bioanalyzer 2100, and re-quantified with the KAPA Library Quantification kit. A separate single-read 150-cycle Illumina NextSeq 550 flow cell was used to sequence each immunoSEQ 96-well plate. For the original study's pipeline: The immunoSEQ output contained only junctional sequences without quality scores, so filtering could not match that applied to full-length reads. To assign V/J genes and CDR3, sequences were annotated against IMGT germline references using PyIR, a Python wrapper for IgBLAST v1.9. Reads were filtered out if the reads had weak V/J assignments (E-value above 1e-6), no CDR3, stop codons, out-of-frame junctions, or ambiguous translated residues. A V3J clonotype was defined by an identical inferred V gene, J gene, and CDR3 amino acid sequence. To compute the percentage overlap between repertoires, the number of shared unique clonotypes was divided by the size of the smaller repertoire. Richness of each repertoire was evaluated using RTK rarefaction, the Chao1 estimator, and Recon v2.1 estimates of unobserved clonotypes. For all TCRbeta clonotypes obtained by the gDNA method from several donors, generation probabilities were computed with OLGA. The source is immuneACCESS, and TCRdb retained only in-frame sequences with V and J called. Part of the clones is not carried over; for the studies checked, unresolved V genes explain less than half of this, and the remainder is unexplained. The V and J calls and the clone size are those of that table, but D and trimming were determined from the DNA. Counted in this sample were roughly 1,000,000 clones; around 82% of them appeared once. The ten largest account for 0.6% to 0.75% of the sample.

The CDR3 covers 14 residues, taking in both the cysteine and the phenylalanine. Only the CDR3 portion is preserved as DNA: 42 bases, with reading frame beginning at the first base. V drops 4 bases and J drops 0 bases, leaving 8 bases in between. CDR1 and CDR2, per the germline V gene, are MGHRA and YSYEKL. For this clone: Its recognized antigen is unknown. Base qualities are not provided; no much larger clone lies one nucleotide away.

The donors were healthy, HIV-negative adults who had no recently reported acute infections or vaccinations. Only Caucasian adults living in Nashville, Tennessee, USA were represented among the donors. CD4+ T cells were enriched by magnetic negative selection; naive cells were then positively selected on CD45RA, and the negative fraction formed the memory subset. Blood was obtained by leukapheresis, after which PBMCs were separated by Ficoll-Histopaque density gradient centrifugation and cryopreserved in liquid nitrogen vapor phase. Analytical flow cytometry was used to check the purity and quantity of every magnetically sorted T cell population. Each sorted fraction had its genomic DNA isolated and then quantified by UV absorbance on a Nanodrop 2000c. Overall study results and their limits: Based on pairwise subsampling, the degree of clonotype sharing among donors was expected to be affected by sequencing depth. Naive subsets generally had larger estimated clonotype richness than memory subsets. When a handful of donors were compared, the shared fraction of clonotypes was about 5% for naive CD4, approximately 3.5% for naive CD8, 2% to 2.5% for memory CD4, and less than 0.5% for memory CD8. Because the study included a small number of donors, the genetic and exposure-history diversity represented was limited. Incomplete sequencing was indicated by rarefaction of sorted-subset datasets, despite the large sequencing depth. Only blood was sampled, and tissue TCR repertoires likely differ from those in blood. Compared with non-shared clonotypes, the clonotypes found in all four sorted-subset donors had higher generation probabilities.

This TCR derives from a man aged 18 to 35 in good health. Some clones in this sample may be carry-over from other donors' samples. The chain is made from TRBV4-1 and TRBJ2-3; the D gene assignment is ambiguous. The sequencing sample was made of memory CD4+ T cells from PBMCs. Explained via the paper, the cell subset or site label denotes: CD45RA-negative fraction. The nucleotide sequence reads TGCGCCAGCAGCCTTAGGATCAGCACAGATACGCAGTATTTT. Its translation reads: CASSLRISTDTQYF.